This is a list of T cell receptor beta chains from one sample in a study of shared clonotypes between healthy human individuals. Produced via immunoSEQ multiplex PCR; TCRdb's table is partial and in-frame only. The sample carries about 660,000 clones, around 74% recorded once. The sequencing sample was made of memory CD4+ T cells sorted from blood. All receptors come from a woman aged 30 to 39 in good health. Each CDR3 is given with its conserved first and last residue. D genes are given only for firm matches. Not all rows give a size; the values are once, few, many and, for expanded clones, a class.

d_call	v_call	j_call	clone_size	cdr3_nt	cdr3_aa
.	TRBV15	TRBJ2-1	many	TGTGCCACCAGCAGAGATGGTGCGGGAAGCTACAATGAGCAGTTCTTC	CATSRDGAGSYNEQFF
.	TRBV18	TRBJ2-7	.	TGTGCCAGCTCACCACTGGCAGTAAGCTCCTACGAGCAGTACTTC	CASSPLAVSSYEQYF
.	TRBV29-1	TRBJ2-7	few	TGCAGCGTTGTATGGGGGATCGGGCCCTACGAGCAGTACTTC	CSVVWGIGPYEQYF
.	TRBV20-1	TRBJ2-3	.	TGCAGTGTCTACACCCAGGGTACGCAGTATTTT	CSVYTQGTQYF
TRBD1	TRBV27	TRBJ1-1	.	TGTGCCAGCAGTTTGTGGGGGACAGATGAAGCTTTCTTT	CASSLWGTDEAFF
.	TRBV18	TRBJ1-2	once	TGTGCCAGCTCACCGGCGACAGAAACTTATGGCTACACCTTC	CASSPATETYGYTF
TRBD1	TRBV19	TRBJ2-3	.	TGTGCCAGTGACAGGGGAGCTGGGGCAGATACGCAGTATTTT	CASDRGAGADTQYF
TRBD2	TRBV30	TRBJ2-7	.	TGTGCCTGGGGGACGGGGGGGCCCCCCTACGAGCAGTACTTC	CAWGTGGPPYEQYF
.	TRBV21-1	TRBJ2-7	.	TGTGCCAGCAGCAAAGCGCTCAATTTAGACTACGAGCAGTACTTC	CASSKALNLDYEQYF
TRBD1	TRBV5-8	TRBJ1-2	.	TGTGCCAGCAGCTTCCACAGGGGGCTCTATGGCTACACCTTC	CASSFHRGLYGYTF
.	TRBV2	TRBJ2-2	.	TGTGCCAGCAGTGAACAGAACACCGGGAAGCTGTTTTTT	CASSEQNTGKLFF
.	TRBV4-2	TRBJ2-7	few	TGTGCCAGCAGCCAGGAGGAAGGGGGGCCTTACGAGCAGTACTTC	CASSQEEGGPYEQYF
TRBD1	TRBV28	TRBJ2-7	few	TGTGCCAGCACCCCAACGTCAGGGGGAACCTACGAGCAGTACTTC	CASTPTSGGTYEQYF
.	TRBV4-1	TRBJ1-3	.	TGCGCCAGCAGCCAAGACTCAGTCAGGTTCTCTGGAAACACCATATATTTT	CASSQDSVRFSGNTIYF
.	TRBV9	TRBJ2-1	.	TGTGCCAGCAGCGCGGGAACTACCTCCTACAATGAGCAGTTCTTC	CASSAGTTSYNEQFF
TRBD1	TRBV6-5	TRBJ2-7	.	TGTGCCAGCAGCCGACAGGGGGCCGGCGAGCAGTACTTC	CASSRQGAGEQYF
.	TRBV21-1	TRBJ2-1	.	.	CASSKDAWGPGNEQFF
TRBD2	TRBV11-3	TRBJ2-3	.	TGTGCCAGCAGCACCGGACTAGCGGGTAGCACAGATACGCAGTATTTT	CASSTGLAGSTDTQYF
.	TRBV5-1	TRBJ1-2	few	TGCGCCAGCAGCTTGGCCTTGGGGGACGTTGGCTACACCTTC	CASSLALGDVGYTF
.	TRBV6-1	TRBJ2-2	.	TGTGCCAGCCCCCCCCCGAACACCGGGGAGCTGTTTTTT	CASPPPNTGELFF
TRBD2	TRBV6-4	TRBJ2-2	.	TGTGCCAGCAGTGTGGACGGGGGGGACACCGGGGAGCTGTTTTTT	CASSVDGGDTGELFF
TRBD1	TRBV7-8	TRBJ1-6	once	TGTGCCAGCAGCTTAACTGAACAGGGGTCACCCCTCCACTTT	CASSLTEQGSPLHF
.	TRBV11-2	TRBJ1-1	.	TGTGCCAGCAGCTGGACTTCGAGGTATACTGAAGCTTTCTTT	CASSWTSRYTEAFF
.	TRBV7-8	TRBJ1-1	.	TGTGCCAGCAGCTTAGATGAAGGTTTAGCTTTCTTT	CASSLDEGLAFF
TRBD1	TRBV27	TRBJ1-1	few	TGTGCCAGCAGTCCGGGACAGGGTTGGACTGAAGCTTTCTTT	CASSPGQGWTEAFF
.	TRBV5-1	TRBJ2-1	.	TGCGCCAGCAGCTTGGGGACCTCGCCTTCCTACAATGAGCAGTTCTTC	CASSLGTSPSYNEQFF
.	TRBV5-1	TRBJ1-1	once	TGCGCCAGCAGCCCCGCGACAGGTTTTTGGACTGAAGCTTTCTTT	CASSPATGFWTEAFF
.	TRBV19	TRBJ2-7	.	TGTGCCAGTAGTATGCAGGGGTCGCAGTACGAGCAGTACTTC	CASSMQGSQYEQYF
.	TRBV9	TRBJ2-5	.	TGTGCCAGCAGCAGAGGGGGGGAGACCCAGTACTTC	CASSRGGETQYF
.	TRBV18	TRBJ1-1	.	TGTGCCAGCTCACCAATTGGGACGGCGAACACTGAAGCTTTCTTT	CASSPIGTANTEAFF
.	TRBV5-4	TRBJ2-2	.	TGTGCCAGCAGTACCATGCGGGTCACCGGGGAGCTGTTTTTT	CASSTMRVTGELFF